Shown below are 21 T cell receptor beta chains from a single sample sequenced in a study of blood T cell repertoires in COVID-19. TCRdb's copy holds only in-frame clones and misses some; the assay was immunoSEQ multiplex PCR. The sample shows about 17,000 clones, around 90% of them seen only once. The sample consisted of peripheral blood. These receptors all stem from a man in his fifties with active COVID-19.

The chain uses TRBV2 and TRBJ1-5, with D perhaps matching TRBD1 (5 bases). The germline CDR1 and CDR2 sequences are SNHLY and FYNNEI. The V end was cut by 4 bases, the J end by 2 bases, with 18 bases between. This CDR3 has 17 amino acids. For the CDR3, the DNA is TGTGCCAGCAGTGCCCGCGACTGGGGCGTTGGCAATCAGCCCCAGCATTTT. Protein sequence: CASSARDWGVGNQPQHF.

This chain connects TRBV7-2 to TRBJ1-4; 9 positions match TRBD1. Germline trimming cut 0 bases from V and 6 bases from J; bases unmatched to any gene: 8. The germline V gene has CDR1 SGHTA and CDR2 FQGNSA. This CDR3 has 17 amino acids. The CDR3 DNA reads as TGTGCCAGCAGCTTAGCCCGAGCCGGGACAGGGTATGAAAAACTGTTTTTT. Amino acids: CASSLARAGTGYEKLFF.

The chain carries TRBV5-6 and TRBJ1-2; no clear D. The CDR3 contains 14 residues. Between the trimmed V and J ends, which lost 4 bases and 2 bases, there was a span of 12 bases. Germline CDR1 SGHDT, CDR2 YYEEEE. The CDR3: CASSTTGSNYGYTF. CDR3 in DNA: TGTGCCAGCAGCACTACCGGGTCGAACTATGGCTACACCTTC.

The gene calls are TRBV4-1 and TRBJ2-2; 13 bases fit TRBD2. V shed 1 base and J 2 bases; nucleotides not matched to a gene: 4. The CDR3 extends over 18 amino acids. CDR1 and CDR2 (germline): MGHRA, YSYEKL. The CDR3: CASSQGGLAGVNTGELFF. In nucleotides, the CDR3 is TGCGCCAGCAGCCAAGGAGGACTAGCGGGAGTTAACACCGGGGAGCTGTTTTTT.

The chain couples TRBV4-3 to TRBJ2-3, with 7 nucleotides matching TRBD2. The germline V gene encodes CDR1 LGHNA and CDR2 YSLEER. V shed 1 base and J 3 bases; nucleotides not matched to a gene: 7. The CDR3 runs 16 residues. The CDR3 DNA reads TGCGCCAGCAGCCAAGGGGGGGGTGGGCTAACAGATACGCAGTATTTT. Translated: CASSQGGGGLTDTQYF.

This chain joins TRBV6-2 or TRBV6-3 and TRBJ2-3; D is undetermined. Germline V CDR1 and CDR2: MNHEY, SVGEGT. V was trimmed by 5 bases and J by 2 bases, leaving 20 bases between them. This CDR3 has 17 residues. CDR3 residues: CASSQSLLDINTDTQYF. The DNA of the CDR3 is TGTGCCAGCAGTCAAAGCCTTCTCGACATCAACACAGATACGCAGTATTTT.

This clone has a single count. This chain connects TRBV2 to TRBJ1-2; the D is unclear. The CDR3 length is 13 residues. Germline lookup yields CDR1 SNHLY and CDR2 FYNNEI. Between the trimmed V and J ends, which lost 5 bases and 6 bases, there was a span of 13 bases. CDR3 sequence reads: CASSTDYRNGYTF. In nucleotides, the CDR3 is TGTGCCAGCAGTACAGATTACCGGAATGGCTACACCTTC.

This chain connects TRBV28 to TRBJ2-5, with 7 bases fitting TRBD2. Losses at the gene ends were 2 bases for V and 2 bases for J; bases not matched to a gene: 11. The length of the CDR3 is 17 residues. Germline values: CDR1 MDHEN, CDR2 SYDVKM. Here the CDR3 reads CASSLLTLKREQETQYF. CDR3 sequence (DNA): TGTGCCAGCAGTTTACTGACTTTAAAGCGGGAACAAGAGACCCAGTACTTC.

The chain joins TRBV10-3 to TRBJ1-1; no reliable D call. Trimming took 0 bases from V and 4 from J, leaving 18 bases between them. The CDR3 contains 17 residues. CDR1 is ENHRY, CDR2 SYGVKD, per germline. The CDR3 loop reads CAISESKRTGRVTEAFF. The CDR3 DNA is TGTGCCATCAGTGAGTCGAAAAGAACGGGGAGGGTCACTGAAGCTTTCTTT.

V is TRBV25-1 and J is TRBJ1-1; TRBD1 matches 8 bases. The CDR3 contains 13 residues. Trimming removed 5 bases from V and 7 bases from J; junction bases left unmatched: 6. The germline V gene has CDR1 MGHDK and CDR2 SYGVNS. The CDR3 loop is CASSPGGLGEAFF. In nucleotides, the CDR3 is TGTGCCAGCAGTCCAGGGGGCCTAGGTGAAGCTTTCTTT.

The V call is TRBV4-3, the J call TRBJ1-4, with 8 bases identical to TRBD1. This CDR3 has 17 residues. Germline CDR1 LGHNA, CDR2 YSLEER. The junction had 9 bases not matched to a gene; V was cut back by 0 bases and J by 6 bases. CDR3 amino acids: CASSQEGSRQGYEKLFF. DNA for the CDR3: TGCGCCAGCAGCCAAGAAGGTTCAAGACAGGGGTATGAAAAACTGTTTTTT.

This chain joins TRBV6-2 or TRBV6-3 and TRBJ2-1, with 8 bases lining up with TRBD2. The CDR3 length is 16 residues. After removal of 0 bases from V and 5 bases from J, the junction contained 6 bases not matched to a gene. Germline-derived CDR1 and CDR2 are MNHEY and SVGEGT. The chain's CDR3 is CASSYSGTSLNNEQFF. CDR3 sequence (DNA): TGTGCCAGCAGTTACTCTGGGACTAGTCTGAACAATGAGCAGTTCTTC.

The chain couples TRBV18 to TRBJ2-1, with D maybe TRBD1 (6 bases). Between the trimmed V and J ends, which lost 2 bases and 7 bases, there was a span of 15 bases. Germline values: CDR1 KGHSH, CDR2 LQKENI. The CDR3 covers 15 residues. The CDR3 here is CASSPEYGTKNEQFF. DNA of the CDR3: TGTGCCAGCTCACCAGAGTATGGGACAAAGAATGAGCAGTTCTTC.

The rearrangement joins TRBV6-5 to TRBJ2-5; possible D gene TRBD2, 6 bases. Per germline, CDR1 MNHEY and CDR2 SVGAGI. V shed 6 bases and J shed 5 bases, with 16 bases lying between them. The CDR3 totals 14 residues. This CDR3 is CASRARVRGETQYF. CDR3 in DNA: TGTGCCAGCAGGGCCCGGGTTCGGGGGGAGACCCAGTACTTC.

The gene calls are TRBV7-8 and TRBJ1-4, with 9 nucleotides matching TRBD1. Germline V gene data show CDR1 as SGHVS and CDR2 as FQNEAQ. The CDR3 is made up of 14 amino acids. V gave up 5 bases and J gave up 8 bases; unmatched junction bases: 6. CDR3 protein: CASSLRTGVEKLFF. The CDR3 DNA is TGTGCCAGCAGCCTCCGGACAGGGGTGGAAAAACTGTTTTTT.

CDR3 DNA sequence: TGTGCCAGCTACAGGGGGACTGAAGCTTTCTTT. Residues: CASYRGTEAFF. The chain has TRBV10-3 and TRBJ1-1, with 8 bases lining up with TRBD1. The CDR3 consists of 11 residues. J was trimmed by 5 bases and V by 10 bases; bases with no gene match: 3. CDR1 and CDR2 (germline): ENHRY, SYGVKD.

The CDR3 DNA sequence: TGTGCCAGCAGTTACTCCTCTACCGGGGAGCTGTTTTTT. This encodes CASSYSSTGELFF. The rearrangement uses TRBV6-6 and TRBJ2-2; D unclear. CDR1 and CDR2 from the germline V gene are MNHNY and SVGAGI (reference sequence). Deletions cut 0 bases from V and 5 bases from J, with 4 bases between. The CDR3 is 13 amino acids.

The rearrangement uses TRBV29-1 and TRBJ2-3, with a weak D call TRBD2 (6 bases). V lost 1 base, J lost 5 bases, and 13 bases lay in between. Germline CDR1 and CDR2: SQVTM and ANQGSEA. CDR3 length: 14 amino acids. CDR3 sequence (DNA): TGCAGCGTTGAAGGCGACCGGGAGCTAGATACGCAGTATTTT. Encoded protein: CSVEGDRELDTQYF.

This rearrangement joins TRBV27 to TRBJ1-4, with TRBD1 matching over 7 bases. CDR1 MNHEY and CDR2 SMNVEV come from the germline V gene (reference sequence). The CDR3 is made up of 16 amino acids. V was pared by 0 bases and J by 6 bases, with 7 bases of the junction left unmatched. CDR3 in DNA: TGTGCCAGCAGTTTATCTAGGACAGGTGGTTATGAAAAACTGTTTTTT. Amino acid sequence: CASSLSRTGGYEKLFF.

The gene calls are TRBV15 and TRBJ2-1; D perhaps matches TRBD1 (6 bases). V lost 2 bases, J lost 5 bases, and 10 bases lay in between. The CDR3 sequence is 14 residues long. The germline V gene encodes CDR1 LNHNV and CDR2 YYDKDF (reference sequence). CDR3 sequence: CATSRPQGHNEQFF. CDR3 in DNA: TGTGCCACCAGCAGACCCCAGGGGCACAATGAGCAGTTCTTC.

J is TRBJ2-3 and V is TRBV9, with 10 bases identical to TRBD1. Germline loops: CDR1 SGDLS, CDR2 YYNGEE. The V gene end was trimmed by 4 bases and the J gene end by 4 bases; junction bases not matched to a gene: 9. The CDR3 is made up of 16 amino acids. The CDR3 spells CASSQRRTGGADTQYF. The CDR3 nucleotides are TGTGCCAGCAGCCAAAGGCGGACAGGGGGGGCAGATACGCAGTATTTT.